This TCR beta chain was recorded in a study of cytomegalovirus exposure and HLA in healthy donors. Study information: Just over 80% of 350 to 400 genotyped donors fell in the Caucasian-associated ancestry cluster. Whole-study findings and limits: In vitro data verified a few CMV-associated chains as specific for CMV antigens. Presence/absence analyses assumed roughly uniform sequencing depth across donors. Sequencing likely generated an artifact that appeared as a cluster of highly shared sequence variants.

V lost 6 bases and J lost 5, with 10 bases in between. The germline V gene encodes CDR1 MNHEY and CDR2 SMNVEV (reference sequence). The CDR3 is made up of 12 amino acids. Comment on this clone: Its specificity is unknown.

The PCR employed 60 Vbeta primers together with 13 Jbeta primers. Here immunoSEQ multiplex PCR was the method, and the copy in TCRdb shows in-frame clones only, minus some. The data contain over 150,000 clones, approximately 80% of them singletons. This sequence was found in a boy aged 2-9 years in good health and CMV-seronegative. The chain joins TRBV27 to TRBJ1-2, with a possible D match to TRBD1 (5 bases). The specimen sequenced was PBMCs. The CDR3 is CASRDIGYGYTF. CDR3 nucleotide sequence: TGTGCCAGCAGGGACATCGGGTATGGCTACACCTTC.